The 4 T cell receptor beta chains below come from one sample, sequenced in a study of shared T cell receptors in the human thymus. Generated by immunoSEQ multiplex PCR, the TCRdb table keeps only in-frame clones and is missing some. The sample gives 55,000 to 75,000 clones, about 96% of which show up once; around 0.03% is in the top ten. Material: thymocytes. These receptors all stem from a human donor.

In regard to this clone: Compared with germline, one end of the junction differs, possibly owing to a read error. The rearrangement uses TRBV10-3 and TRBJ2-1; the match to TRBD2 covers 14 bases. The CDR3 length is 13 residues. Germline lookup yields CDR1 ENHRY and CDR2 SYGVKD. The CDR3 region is CAISGGLAGERIF. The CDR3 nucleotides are TGTGCCATCAGTGGGGGACTAGCGGGGGAAAGGATCTTC.

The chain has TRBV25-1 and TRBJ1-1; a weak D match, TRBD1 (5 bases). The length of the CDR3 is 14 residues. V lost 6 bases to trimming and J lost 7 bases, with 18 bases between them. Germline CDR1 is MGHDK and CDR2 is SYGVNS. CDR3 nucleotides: TGTGCCAGCAGACCGGGACCCCCGATAGGTGAAGCTTTCTTT. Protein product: CASRPGPPIGEAFF.

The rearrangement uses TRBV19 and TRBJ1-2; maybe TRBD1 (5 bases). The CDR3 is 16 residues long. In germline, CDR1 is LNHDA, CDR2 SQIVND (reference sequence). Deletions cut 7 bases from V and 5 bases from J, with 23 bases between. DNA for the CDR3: TGTGCCAGTAAAGGGAAGCACCCGGGGACCGAATATGGCTACACCTTC. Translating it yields CASKGKHPGTEYGYTF.

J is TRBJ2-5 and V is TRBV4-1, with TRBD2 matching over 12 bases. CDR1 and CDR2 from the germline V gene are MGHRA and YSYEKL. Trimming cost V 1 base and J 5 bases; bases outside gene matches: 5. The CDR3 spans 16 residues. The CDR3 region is CASSQASGGAGETQYF. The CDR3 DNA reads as TGCGCCAGCAGCCAAGCTAGCGGGGGGGCCGGTGAGACCCAGTACTTC.